The TCR beta chain described here comes from a study of CD8 T cells in Susac syndrome. A remark on this clonotype: Because the CDR3's place on the DNA is in doubt, the DNA is left out and the CDR3 is given as listed by TCRdb.

The CDR3 extends over 14 residues, inclusive of both ends. CD8+ and CD4+ T cells from blood underwent TCR beta sequencing, which was carried out in a high-throughput format. It was negative isolation that provided the CD8+ and CD4+ T cells, whereas TEMRA cells were enriched by FACS. RNA amounts of about 0.5 to 1 ug underwent reverse transcription with random hexamers. TCRdb reanalysed the immunoSEQ multiplex PCR reads using MiXCR and keeps one entry per CDR3 protein. The profile shows about 180,000 distinct CDR3 sequences, around 95% of them singletons. The receptor's source is a human donor with multiple sclerosis. The sample was CD8+ T cells from PBMCs. The J gene is TRBJ1-2, the V gene TRBV7-5. TRBV7-5 represents a pseudogene. This CDR3 is CISVSEAQDYGYTF.